This T cell receptor beta chain was retrieved from a study of T cells in Graves' hyperthyroidism and ophthalmopathy. Study-level points and caveats: The blood repertoire included most of the expanded thyroid clonotypes above 0.001.

TCR beta CDR3 region amplification was performed from RNA transcripts. The study used the HTBI primer set for a first-round RT-PCR of the TCR CDR3. Each CDR3 protein is one row after TCRdb ran MiXCR on the multiplex PCR reads. The data show around 110,000 distinct CDR3 sequences, about 17% seen once. This clonotype was recorded many times. The antigen is unknown. Sequenced material: blood. This clonotype originated in a woman in her 50s with Graves' hyperthyroidism.

The DNA for the CDR3 is TGCAGTGCTAGTAAGTCCAATGTGGCCCATGAGCAGTTCTTC. It translates to CSASKSNVAHEQFF. J is TRBJ2-1 and V is TRBV20-1; D unclear. The CDR3 consists of 14 residues. Germline CDR1 and CDR2: DFQATT and SNEGSKA (reference sequence). Trimming took 3 bases from V and 8 from J, leaving 17 bases between them.